The 31 T cell receptor beta chains below all came from one sample that was sequenced in a study of technical replicates of blood from several donors. Method: immunoSEQ multiplex PCR; TCRdb's copy keeps in-frame clones and lacks some. The sample contains roughly 60,000 clones, around 93% of which appear only once. The material sequenced was PBMCs. These receptors were taken from a human donor in good health. Some clones in this sample may be carry-over from other donors' samples.

This clone has only one observation. The chain couples TRBV19 to TRBJ2-7; a weak D match, TRBD1 (6 bases). The CDR3 is 16 residues long. Germline loops: CDR1 LNHDA, CDR2 SQIVND (reference sequence). V lost 7 bases and J lost 1, with 20 bases in between. The CDR3 DNA sequence: TGTGCCAGTAAAACTCACTGGCAGGGGTTTTCCTACGAGCAGTACTTC. Residues: CASKTHWQGFSYEQYF.

The gene calls are TRBV2 and TRBJ1-2; 8 bases line up with TRBD1. This CDR3 comprises 13 residues. V shed 11 bases, J shed 3 bases, and the junction held 8 bases outside the gene matches. The germline CDR1 and CDR2 sequences are SNHLY and FYNNEI. Here the CDR3 reads CAAKGQEYYGYTF. CDR3 bases: TGTGCCGCGAAGGGACAGGAATACTATGGCTACACCTTC.

This rearrangement joins TRBV7-9 to TRBJ1-1; no clear D. Germline values: CDR1 SEHNR, CDR2 FQNEAQ (reference sequence). The V and J ends lost 3 bases and 1 base respectively, with 6 bases between them. The CDR3 spans 13 residues. The CDR3 bases are TGTGCCAGCAGCTTTGAGGCGAACACTGAAGCTTTCTTT. Encoded protein: CASSFEANTEAFF.

The chain combines TRBV4-2 with TRBJ2-5; 11 nucleotides agree with TRBD2. CDR1 LGHNA and CDR2 YNFKEQ come from the germline V gene. With 1 base clipped from V and 3 bases from J, the junction kept 4 bases outside the gene matches. The CDR3 extends over 16 amino acids. In DNA, the CDR3 is TGTGCCAGCAGCCAAGTAGCGGGGGGGCGGGAAGAGACCCAGTACTTC. Translating it yields CASSQVAGGREETQYF.

This chain uses TRBV29-1 with TRBJ2-1; TRBD2 is a possible D gene (7 bases). The CDR3 has 16 residues. Trimming removed 5 bases at V and 2 bases at J, with 19 bases between. The germline CDR1 and CDR2 sequences are SQVTM and ANQGSEA. CDR3 bases: TGCAGCGTTAGGAGGAAGGCGGGGGCCCCCTACAATGAGCAGTTCTTC. Amino acids: CSVRRKAGAPYNEQFF.

The rearrangement uses TRBV6-5 and TRBJ2-3; TRBD2 agrees at 12 bases. Trimming took 2 bases from V and 8 from J; bases not matched to a gene: 5. Per germline, CDR1 MNHEY and CDR2 SVGAGI. The CDR3 length is 15 residues. The CDR3 region has the DNA TGTGCCAGCAGTTACGACTCACTAGCGGGGGGTACGCAGTATTTT. Amino acids: CASSYDSLAGGTQYF.

The V and J genes are TRBV5-4 and TRBJ2-2; D unresolved. The ends were cut back, 0 bases at V and 1 base at J, with 7 bases in the middle. The length of the CDR3 is 15 residues. The germline V gene has CDR1 SGHNT and CDR2 YYREEE (reference sequence). The CDR3 spells CASSLGQKNTGELFF. CDR3 bases: TGTGCCAGCAGCTTGGGGCAGAAGAACACCGGGGAGCTGTTTTTT.

V and J are TRBV10-3 and TRBJ2-1; 9 nucleotides match TRBD2. The CDR3 has 14 amino acids. The junction had 11 bases not matched to a gene; V was cut back by 11 bases and J by 6 bases. Germline V CDR1 and CDR2: ENHRY, SYGVKD. For the CDR3, the DNA is TGTGCCGTCCTCGGAGCGGGGGGTGGCAATGAGCAGTTCTTC. It encodes CAVLGAGGGNEQFF.

The V and J genes are TRBV7-3 and TRBJ2-5, with 12 nucleotides matching TRBD2. The CDR3 totals 15 residues. Per germline, CDR1 SGHTA and CDR2 FQGTGA. V lost 5 bases and J lost 5; bases outside the gene matches: 6. CDR3 in DNA: TGTGCCAGCAGCCGGACTAGCGGGGTCGAGGAGACCCAGTACTTC. Its translation is CASSRTSGVEETQYF.

This chain uses TRBV7-2 with TRBJ1-1, with TRBD1 identical over 8 bases. Germline V gene lookup returns CDR1 SGHTA and CDR2 FQGNSA. V gave up 5 bases and J gave up 5 bases; unmatched junction bases: 4. The CDR3 runs 13 residues. CDR3 bases: TGTGCCAGCAGCCGGACAGGGTCGACTGAAGCTTTCTTT. This translates into CASSRTGSTEAFF.

This clone was counted a single time. This sequence joins TRBV19 and TRBJ1-4; TRBD1 might be the D (6 bases). This CDR3 region has 14 residues. Germline lookup yields CDR1 LNHDA and CDR2 SQIVND (reference sequence). V was shortened by 5 bases and J by 0 bases, with 7 bases between the two germline ends. CDR3 in amino acids: CASSWTATNEKLFF. The CDR3, as DNA: TGTGCCAGTAGTTGGACAGCAACTAATGAAAAACTGTTTTTT.

This chain uses TRBV5-6 with TRBJ2-7; 10 nucleotides align to TRBD2. J lost 4 bases, V lost 5 bases, and 3 bases had no gene match. CDR3 size: 13 residues. Per the germline V gene, CDR1 is SGHDT and CDR2 is YYEEEE. CDR3: CASSPSGGYEQYF. CDR3 sequence (DNA): TGTGCCAGCAGTCCTAGCGGGGGTTACGAGCAGTACTTC.

This clone came up a few times. This chain uses TRBV4-2 with TRBJ2-5; D unclear. The CDR3 totals 13 residues. Germline assignment: CDR1 LGHNA and CDR2 YNFKEQ. The V end was cut by 4 bases, the J end by 0 bases, with 6 bases between. The CDR3 DNA follows: TGTGCCAGCAGCCCACAGAACCAAGAGACCCAGTACTTC. It codes for CASSPQNQETQYF.

The CDR3 DNA reads TGTGCCAGCAGCCTACTCCAGGGCAATTCACCCCTCCACTTT. Translation: CASSLLQGNSPLHF. The chain recombines TRBV7-8 with TRBJ1-6; D perhaps matches TRBD1 (5 bases). V lost 5 bases to trimming and J lost 7 bases, with 12 bases between them. CDR1 is SGHVS and CDR2 is FQNEAQ in the germline V gene. CDR3 size: 14 residues.

This chain uses TRBV5-8 with TRBJ2-7; D may be TRBD1 (5 bases). The germline CDR1 and CDR2 sequences are SGHTS and YDEGEE. The CDR3 length is 14 residues. Trimming removed 4 bases at V and 2 bases at J, with 13 bases between. CDR3 sequence reads: CASSRRTFTYEQYF. The CDR3 coding sequence is TGTGCCAGCAGCCGTCGGACATTCACCTACGAGCAGTACTTC. The complete variable domain, with remaining parts taken from reference TRBV5-8 and TRBJ2-7, reads EAGVTQSPTHLIKTRGQQATLRCSPISGHTSVYWYQQALGLGLQFLLWYDEGEERNRGNFPPRFSGRQFPNYSSELNVNALELEDSALYLCASSRRTFTYEQYFGPGTRLTVT.

A few counts support this clone. The chain carries TRBV6-1 and TRBJ2-7; 12 bases are a match to TRBD2. Germline V gene lookup returns CDR1 MNHNS and CDR2 SASEGT. This CDR3 has 13 amino acids. V lost 5 bases, J lost 7 bases, and 3 bases stayed unmatched. The CDR3 spells CASSRLAGEEQYF. The CDR3 DNA reads as TGTGCCAGCAGTAGACTAGCGGGGGAGGAGCAGTACTTC.

The chain combines TRBV7-2 with TRBJ2-2, with D perhaps matching TRBD2 (7 bases). CDR3 length: 14 amino acids. The germline V gene has CDR1 SGHTA and CDR2 FQGNSA. V was clipped by 3 bases and J by 6 bases, with 11 bases between them. For the CDR3, the DNA is TGTGCCAGCAGCTTTGCGGGGGCTCCCGGGGAGCTGTTTTTT. It encodes CASSFAGAPGELFF. Combining the CDR3 with reference TRBV7-2 and TRBJ2-2 gives the whole variable domain GAGVSQSPSNKVTEKGKDVELRCDPISGHTALYWYRQSLGQGLEFLIYFQGNSAPDKSGLPSDRFSAERTGGSVSTLTIQRTQQEDSAVYLCASSFAGAPGELFFGEGSRLTVL.

The chain carries TRBV11-2 and TRBJ2-7; 7 nucleotides match TRBD2. This CDR3 has 13 residues. V was clipped by 5 bases and J by 6 bases; unmatched bases: 7. CDR1 and CDR2 (germline): SGHAT, FQNNGV. The CDR3: CASSPRSGAEQYF. DNA for the CDR3: TGTGCCAGCAGCCCCCGGAGCGGGGCCGAGCAGTACTTC.

This rearrangement joins TRBV4-3 to TRBJ1-4; 10 nucleotides match TRBD1. With 4 bases clipped from V and 7 bases from J, the junction kept 3 bases outside the gene matches. The CDR3 spans 14 residues. Germline-derived CDR1 and CDR2 are LGHNA and YSLEER. Here the CDR3 DNA reads TGCGCCAGCAGCCGACAGGGGGCTGGTGAAAAACTGTTTTTT. This gives the protein CASSRQGAGEKLFF.

The rearrangement joins TRBV15 to TRBJ1-1; TRBD1 agrees at 7 bases. This CDR3 is 12 amino acids long. With 3 bases clipped from V and 10 bases from J, the junction kept 5 bases outside the gene matches. From germline, CDR1 is LNHNV and CDR2 YYDKDF (reference sequence). The CDR3 region is CATSSGPGGAFF. In nucleotides, the CDR3 is TGTGCCACCAGCAGTGGGCCAGGGGGAGCTTTCTTT.

This chain connects TRBV6-6 to TRBJ2-5, with D perhaps matching TRBD1 (6 bases). The CDR3 consists of 15 residues. Germline V gene lookup returns CDR1 MNHNY and CDR2 SVGAGI (reference sequence). Trimming took off 2 bases at V and 4 bases at J, with 14 bases between the two ends. This CDR3 reads CASSYMGADRETQYF. The CDR3, as DNA: TGTGCCAGCAGTTACATGGGGGCCGATAGAGAGACCCAGTACTTC.

The chain joins TRBV30 to TRBJ2-3; D not resolved. This CDR3 has 12 amino acids. CDR1 is GTSNPN and CDR2 is SVGIG in the germline V gene (reference sequence). The V end lost 5 bases, the J end lost 0 bases, and 6 bases lay between the germline ends. In nucleotides, the CDR3 is TGTGCCTGGGCGGAGAGCACAGATACGCAGTATTTT. As protein: CAWAESTDTQYF.

The J gene is TRBJ2-3, the V gene TRBV2, with TRBD2 identical over 10 bases. This CDR3 contains 14 residues. Losses at the gene ends were 9 bases for V and 3 bases for J; bases not matched to a gene: 6. Germline loops: CDR1 SNHLY, CDR2 FYNNEI. CDR3 in amino acids: CASGLAGVTDTQYF. Written as DNA, the CDR3 is TGTGCCAGTGGCCTAGCGGGGGTAACAGATACGCAGTATTTT.

This clone was detected once. The chain uses TRBV5-1 and TRBJ2-1; 12 bases align to TRBD1. The CDR3 spans 15 residues. Trimming at V came to 4 bases and at J to 8 bases, leaving 7 bases not matched to a gene. Germline assignment: CDR1 SGHRS and CDR2 YFSETQ. The DNA for the CDR3 is TGCGCCAGCAGCCCCGGGACAGGGGGCCCCGATGAGCAGTTCTTC. Its translation: CASSPGTGGPDEQFF. Full variable domain (remainder filled in from reference TRBV5-1 and TRBJ2-1): KAGVTQTPRYLIKTRGQQVTLSCSPISGHRSVSWYQQTPGQGLQFLFEYFSETQRNKGNFPGRFSGRQFSNSRSEMNVSTLELGDSALYLCASSPGTGGPDEQFFGPGTRLTVL.

This CDR3 reads CASRLALDTQYF. DNA for the CDR3: TGTGCCAGCCGGCTAGCGTTGGATACGCAGTATTTT. This chain connects TRBV2 to TRBJ2-3; weak D call: TRBD2 (6 bases). The V end was cut by 8 bases, the J end by 6 bases, with 12 bases between. The CDR3 sequence is 12 residues long. The germline CDR1 and CDR2 sequences are SNHLY and FYNNEI.

The gene calls are TRBV30 and TRBJ2-3; 16 nucleotides align to TRBD2. V lost 3 bases and J lost 14; bases outside the gene matches: 8. The CDR3 has 14 residues. CDR1 and CDR2 (germline): GTSNPN, SVGIG (reference sequence). The CDR3 reads CAWSTGLAGGPGYF. The CDR3 coding sequence is TGTGCCTGGAGCACGGGACTAGCGGGAGGGCCGGGGTATTTT.

The J gene is TRBJ1-5, the V gene TRBV5-5; unclear D gene. The CDR3 runs to 13 residues. V was trimmed by 0 bases and J by 6 bases, leaving 7 bases between them. CDR1 and CDR2 (germline): SGHKS, YYEKEE (reference sequence). The CDR3 reads CASSLVGFQPQHF. The CDR3 DNA is TGTGCCAGCAGCTTGGTCGGTTTTCAGCCCCAGCATTTT.

The J gene is TRBJ2-3, the V gene TRBV5-6, with D possibly matching TRBD2 (5 bases). V was clipped by 0 bases and J by 2 bases, with 7 bases between them. The CDR3 extends over 14 amino acids. Germline CDR1 and CDR2: SGHDT and YYEEEE. In DNA, the CDR3 is TGTGCCAGCAGCTTGGCGGGGTACACAGATACGCAGTATTTT. It is translated as CASSLAGYTDTQYF. The variable domain in full, completed from reference TRBV5-6 and TRBJ2-3, reads DAGVTQSPTHLIKTRGQQVTLRCSPKSGHDTVSWYQQALGQGPQFIFQYYEEEERQRGNFPDRFSGHQFPNYSSELNVNALLLGDSALYLCASSLAGYTDTQYFGPGTRLTVL.

V and J are TRBV6-1 and TRBJ2-2; 8 bases fit TRBD2. The ends lost 3 bases at V and 4 bases at J; junction bases unmatched: 4. This CDR3 region has 15 residues. Germline lookup yields CDR1 MNHNS and CDR2 SASEGT. The chain's CDR3 is CASSDRGGVTGELFF. The CDR3 DNA sequence: TGTGCCAGCAGTGATCGGGGGGGGGTCACCGGGGAGCTGTTTTTT.

The chain links TRBV7-6 to TRBJ2-5; D perhaps matches TRBD1 (6 bases). The CDR3 extends over 16 amino acids. The germline V gene has CDR1 SGHVS and CDR2 FNYEAQ. Trimming shortened V by 3 bases and J by 6 bases, and 20 bases separated the two germline ends. In DNA form, the CDR3 reads TGTGCCAGCAGCTTCGGTGGCGCGAGGGGGTGGCAGACCCAGTACTTC. Protein product: CASSFGGARGWQTQYF.

The chain joins TRBV6-5 to TRBJ2-7; 7 nucleotides agree with TRBD2. The V and J ends lost 6 bases and 3 bases, in that order; junction bases with no gene match: 5. The V gene's germline CDR1 is MNHEY and CDR2 SVGAGI. CDR3 length: 13 residues. CDR3 loop: CASRAGDYYEQYF. Written as DNA, the CDR3 is TGTGCCAGCAGGGCGGGGGATTACTACGAGCAGTACTTC.